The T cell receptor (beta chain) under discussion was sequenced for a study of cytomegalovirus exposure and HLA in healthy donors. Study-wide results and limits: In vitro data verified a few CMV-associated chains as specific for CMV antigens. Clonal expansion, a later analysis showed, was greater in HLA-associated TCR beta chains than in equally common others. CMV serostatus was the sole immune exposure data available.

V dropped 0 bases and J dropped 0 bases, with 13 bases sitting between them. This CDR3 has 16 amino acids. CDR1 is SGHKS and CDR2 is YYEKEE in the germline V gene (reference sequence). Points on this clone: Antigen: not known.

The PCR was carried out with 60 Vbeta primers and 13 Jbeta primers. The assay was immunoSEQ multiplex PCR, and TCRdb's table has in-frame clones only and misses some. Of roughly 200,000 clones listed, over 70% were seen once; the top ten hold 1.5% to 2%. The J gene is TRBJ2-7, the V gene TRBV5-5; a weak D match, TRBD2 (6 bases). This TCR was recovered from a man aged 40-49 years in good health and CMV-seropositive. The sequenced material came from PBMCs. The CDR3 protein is CASSLAGGVASYEQYF. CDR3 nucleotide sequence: TGTGCCAGCAGCTTGGCCGGCGGGGTCGCCTCCTACGAGCAGTACTTC.